Below are 27 T cell receptor beta chains sequenced from a single sample in a study of response to subunit inactivated influenza vaccine. TCRdb redid the calling of the RT-PCR reads with MiXCR, one entry per CDR3 protein. The table lists hundreds of thousands of distinct CDR3 sequences, 10% to 15% of them singletons. The sample consisted of PBMCs from blood, taken around seven weeks after vaccination. Every receptor here comes from a man in his forties or fifties who received an inactivated influenza vaccine.

The rearrangement links TRBV3-1 to TRBJ2-5; D not resolved. This CDR3 has 13 amino acids. Germline V lookup: CDR1 LGHDT, CDR2 YNNKEL (reference sequence). V was cut by 1 base and J by 5 bases, with 8 bases left in between. The CDR3 DNA reads TGTGCCAGCAGCCAAGGGTTCCGGGAGACCCAGTACTTC. This codes for CASSQGFRETQYF.

The chain has TRBV12-3 or TRBV12-4 and TRBJ1-2; 7 bases align to TRBD1. The CDR3 is 16 amino acids. V lost 5 bases and J lost 2; bases outside the gene matches: 11. The CDR3 spells CASSPIRTGQNYGYTF. CDR3 DNA: TGTGCCAGCAGTCCGATACGGACAGGACAAAACTATGGCTACACCTTC.

The rearrangement joins TRBV7-2 to TRBJ2-7; 7 nucleotides agree with TRBD1. From germline, CDR1 is SGHTA and CDR2 FQGNSA. The CDR3 loop spans 14 amino acids. The junction had 9 bases not matched to a gene; V was cut back by 5 bases and J by 5 bases. As DNA, the CDR3 is TGTGCCAGCAGCGCCCACAGGGGTTGGAACGAGCAGTACTTC. Residues: CASSAHRGWNEQYF.

The chain has TRBV20-1 and TRBJ2-1; 10 nucleotides match TRBD2. V gave up 1 base and J gave up 4 bases; unmatched junction bases: 7. The germline V gene has CDR1 DFQATT and CDR2 SNEGSKA (reference sequence). The CDR3 contains 16 residues. CDR3 amino acids: CSARASGGLIYNEQFF. Written as DNA, the CDR3 is TGCAGTGCTAGAGCTAGCGGGGGATTGATATACAATGAGCAGTTCTTC.

Many counts were recorded for this clonotype. The chain has TRBV12-3 or TRBV12-4 and TRBJ1-6; D might be TRBD1 (5 bases). Deletions cut 5 bases from V and 9 bases from J, with 14 bases between. The CDR3 loop spans 14 amino acids. The CDR3 sequence is CASSPGVGASPLHF. DNA of the CDR3: TGTGCCAGCAGTCCTGGGGTCGGGGCTTCACCCCTCCACTTT.

The chain carries TRBV5-1 and TRBJ2-1, with 8 bases lining up with TRBD2. The CDR3 length is 16 residues. From germline, CDR1 is SGHRS and CDR2 YFSETQ. The V segment lost 1 base and the J segment 4 bases; nucleotides outside the gene matches: 7. CDR3 nucleotides: TGCGCCAGCAGCTTGTTACGGGGGGGAGTATACAATGAGCAGTTCTTC. It codes for CASSLLRGGVYNEQFF.

This clonotype was picked up many times. The chain joins TRBV28 to TRBJ2-7, with no clear D. V shed 2 bases and J shed 12 bases, with 14 bases lying between them. The CDR3 sequence is 12 residues long. Germline V lookup: CDR1 MDHEN, CDR2 SYDVKM. CDR3 DNA: TGTGCCAGCAGTTTAATAGGACGGCCACTGTACTTC. It translates to CASSLIGRPLYF.

The genes are TRBV5-1 and TRBJ2-7; 7 bases fit TRBD2. The ends lost 4 bases at V and 3 bases at J; junction bases unmatched: 13. CDR3 size: 16 residues. CDR1 is SGHRS, CDR2 YFSETQ, per germline. The CDR3 protein is CASSQSTGGRGYEQYF. The CDR3 DNA is TGCGCCAGCAGCCAATCCACGGGGGGAAGGGGCTACGAGCAGTACTTC.

The chain employs TRBV5-1 and TRBJ2-3; tentatively, D is TRBD1 or TRBD2 (5 bases each). The CDR3 totals 14 residues. The V end lost 6 bases, the J end lost 0 bases, and 11 bases lay between the germline ends. CDR1 SGHRS and CDR2 YFSETQ come from the germline V gene. The CDR3 protein is CASTPRGSTDTQYF. The CDR3 nucleotides are TGCGCCAGCACTCCGAGGGGTAGCACAGATACGCAGTATTTT.

This clonotype occurred many times. The chain uses TRBV28 and TRBJ2-7; perhaps D is TRBD1 or TRBD2 (5 bases each). The germline V gene has CDR1 MDHEN and CDR2 SYDVKM. Trimming took 3 bases from V and 5 from J, leaving 14 bases between them. This CDR3 comprises 14 residues. The chain's CDR3 is CASSLGVSFHEQYF. The DNA of the CDR3 is TGTGCCAGCAGTTTGGGGGTTAGCTTCCACGAGCAGTACTTC. The entire variable domain, with the rest obtained from reference TRBV28 and TRBJ2-7, is as follows: DVKVTQSSRYLVKRTGEKVFLECVQDMDHENMFWYRQDPGLGLRLIYFSYDVKMKEKGDIPEGYSVSREKKERFSLILESASTNQTSMYLCASSLGVSFHEQYFGPGTRLTVT.

In this sample, this clonotype turned up a few times. The chain combines TRBV27 with TRBJ2-1; maybe TRBD2 (5 bases). The V and J ends lost 3 bases and 9 bases respectively, with 12 bases between them. Germline V gene lookup returns CDR1 MNHEY and CDR2 SMNVEV (reference sequence). This CDR3 is 13 amino acids long. CDR3 protein: CASSFELRGEQFF. In nucleotides, the CDR3 is TGTGCCAGCAGTTTTGAGCTTCGGGGTGAGCAGTTCTTC.

This clonotype has at least ten counts. The chain joins TRBV5-1 to TRBJ2-1, with D unresolved. CDR1 and CDR2 (germline): SGHRS, YFSETQ. Trimming pared 0 bases from V and 1 base from J, leaving 11 bases between. This CDR3 spans 16 amino acids. In DNA, the CDR3 is TGCGCCAGCAGCTTGGAAGCTCAGTCTTCCTACAATGAGCAGTTCTTC. It specifies CASSLEAQSSYNEQFF. Full variable domain (remainder filled in from reference TRBV5-1 and TRBJ2-1): KAGVTQTPRYLIKTRGQQVTLSCSPISGHRSVSWYQQTPGQGLQFLFEYFSETQRNKGNFPGRFSGRQFSNSRSEMNVSTLELGDSALYLCASSLEAQSSYNEQFFGPGTRLTVL.

The DNA for the CDR3 is TGTGCCAGCAGCGGATCCATGGGACAGCCCCAAGAGACCCAGTACTTC. Amino acids: CASSGSMGQPQETQYF. This chain joins TRBV7-9 and TRBJ2-5; the match to TRBD1 covers 7 bases. The germline CDR1 and CDR2 sequences are SEHNR and FQNEAQ (reference sequence). The CDR3 spans 16 residues. V trimming: 5 bases; J trimming: 1 base; junction bases outside the gene matches: 10.

This clonotype has only a few counts. The rearrangement uses TRBV10-3 and TRBJ2-2; no definite D call. Germline V lookup: CDR1 ENHRY, CDR2 SYGVKD. This CDR3 has 16 amino acids. Trimming shortened V by 4 bases and J by 2 bases, and 14 bases separated the two germline ends. Here the CDR3 reads CAISVGFTVNTGELFF. The DNA of the CDR3 is TGTGCCATCAGTGTGGGGTTTACGGTCAACACCGGGGAGCTGTTTTTT.

The gene calls are TRBV5-1 and TRBJ2-5, with a weak D call TRBD1 (5 bases). CDR1 and CDR2 from the germline V gene are SGHRS and YFSETQ. V lost 2 bases and J 0 bases, leaving 14 bases between the germline ends. This CDR3 region has 16 residues. CDR3 in amino acids: CASSFTTANYQETQYF. CDR3 DNA: TGCGCCAGCAGCTTCACGACAGCCAACTACCAAGAGACCCAGTACTTC.

This clonotype was recorded a few times. This chain links TRBV4-1 with TRBJ2-1; maybe TRBD1 (5 bases). CDR1 and CDR2 from the germline V gene are MGHRA and YSYEKL. The CDR3 consists of 16 residues. V dropped 0 bases and J dropped 1 base, with 10 bases sitting between them. CDR3 DNA sequence: TGCGCCAGCAGCCAAGAGGGGCTAGTGTCCTACAATGAGCAGTTCTTC. Amino acid sequence: CASSQEGLVSYNEQFF.

Ten or more counts support this clonotype. CDR3 nucleotides: TGCGCCAGCAGCCGGGGACAGTGGGAAGATACGCAGTATTTT. Encoded protein: CASSRGQWEDTQYF. The V gene is TRBV5-1, the J gene TRBJ2-3; 7 bases are shared with TRBD1. Germline V gives CDR1 SGHRS, CDR2 YFSETQ. This CDR3 has 14 amino acids. V trimming: 4 bases; J trimming: 5 bases; junction bases outside the gene matches: 7.

The V and J genes are TRBV20-1 and TRBJ2-1, with 8 bases that match TRBD1. Germline CDR1 and CDR2: DFQATT and SNEGSKA (reference sequence). The V gene end was trimmed by 1 base and the J gene end by 1 base; junction bases not matched to a gene: 6. This CDR3 contains 16 residues. The CDR3 spells CSARVAGGESYNEQFF. In DNA, the CDR3 is TGCAGTGCTAGAGTCGCAGGGGGCGAGTCCTACAATGAGCAGTTCTTC.

CDR3 coding DNA: TGTGCCAGCAGCTTAGAGACTCGTAAGCAGTACTTC. Translation gives CASSLETRKQYF. V is TRBV11-2 and J is TRBJ2-7, with D hard to call. The germline CDR1 and CDR2 sequences are SGHAT and FQNNGV. The germline V and J ends were trimmed by 0 bases and 8 bases, with 8 bases remaining between them. The CDR3 consists of 12 residues.

V usage is TRBV7-2 and J usage is TRBJ2-1, with a weak D call TRBD2 (6 bases). The CDR3 sequence is 13 residues long. V was pared by 6 bases and J by 12 bases, with 18 bases between. CDR1 is SGHTA and CDR2 is FQGNSA in the germline V gene. The DNA for the CDR3 is TGTGCCAGCAGTTCAGAAGCGGGTAGGAGGCAGTTCTTC. It specifies CASSSEAGRRQFF.

This clonotype was observed a handful of times. This chain joins TRBV5-1 and TRBJ2-5; 8 bases match TRBD1. Germline V lookup: CDR1 SGHRS, CDR2 YFSETQ. The CDR3 is 14 amino acids. V dropped 3 bases and J dropped 3; count of bases not matched to a gene: 4. CDR3 sequence reads: CASSWGTGKETQYF. As DNA, the CDR3 is TGCGCCAGCAGCTGGGGGACAGGAAAAGAGACCCAGTACTTC.

The gene calls are TRBV18 and TRBJ1-1; D unresolved. The CDR3 is made up of 13 amino acids. Between the trimmed V and J ends, which lost 1 base and 4 bases, there was a span of 7 bases. CDR1 and CDR2 from the germline V gene are KGHSH and LQKENI. This CDR3 is CASSPRIITEAFF. CDR3 coding DNA: TGTGCCAGCTCACCACGTATAATCACTGAAGCTTTCTTT.

The chain joins TRBV14 to TRBJ2-5; D possibly corresponds to TRBD1 (6 bases). Germline loops: CDR1 SGHDN, CDR2 FVKESK. Trimming removed 4 bases from V and 5 bases from J, with 14 bases in between. This CDR3 is 14 amino acids long. CDR3 sequence: CASSPHTGWETQYF. The CDR3 nucleotides read TGTGCCAGCAGCCCCCATACAGGGTGGGAGACCCAGTACTTC.

This rearrangement joins TRBV15 to TRBJ1-4; no reliable D call. CDR1 and CDR2 from the germline V gene are LNHNV and YYDKDF (reference sequence). The CDR3 extends over 11 amino acids. Deletions cut 4 bases from V and 8 bases from J, with 5 bases between. This CDR3 reads CATSTSEKLFF. The CDR3 DNA reads TGTGCCACCAGCACTTCCGAAAAACTGTTTTTT.

The chain is built from TRBV15 and TRBJ2-1; 9 bases align to TRBD2. This CDR3 has 15 amino acids. V trimming: 0 bases; J trimming: 10 bases; junction bases outside the gene matches: 7. Per germline, CDR1 LNHNV and CDR2 YYDKDF (reference sequence). DNA for the CDR3: TGTGCCACCAGCAGAGAATCGACTAGCGGTTTGGAGCAGTTCTTC. This translates into CATSRESTSGLEQFF.

A few counts support this clonotype. The CDR3 loop reads CASSPLRLQGLGELFF. The DNA of the CDR3 is TGTGCCAGCAGCCCACTAAGGCTACAGGGCCTCGGGGAGCTGTTTTTT. The chain couples TRBV3-1 to TRBJ2-2; TRBD1 is a possible D gene (6 bases). CDR1 is LGHDT and CDR2 is YNNKEL in the germline V gene (reference sequence). V was shortened by 4 bases and J by 7 bases, with 19 bases between the two germline ends. This CDR3 region has 16 residues.

This clonotype occurred a few times. V is TRBV20-1 and J is TRBJ1-6; no clear D. This CDR3 is built from 13 residues. Trimming stripped 3 bases from V and 4 bases from J, with 7 bases between. Germline V CDR1 and CDR2: DFQATT, SNEGSKA (reference sequence). The CDR3 spells CSASAEYNSPLHF. CDR3 DNA sequence: TGCAGTGCTAGTGCAGAGTATAATTCACCCCTCCACTTT.